The table lists the clone carrying this T cell receptor beta chain with a few counts. The data belong to a study of patients and donors after allogeneic stem cell transplantation. Each CDR3 protein is one row after TCRdb ran MiXCR on the RT-PCR reads. The sample shows approximately 170,000 distinct CDR3 sequences, roughly 30% of them seen only once. Germline values: CDR1 DFQATT, CDR2 SNEGSKA (reference sequence). Trimming took 5 bases from V and 2 from J; bases not matched to a gene: 8. The CDR3 loop spans 15 amino acids. Source material: blood, either unsorted or a sorted T cell fraction (not recorded which). V and J are TRBV20-1 and TRBJ2-7; 11 bases line up with TRBD2. This TCR derives from a human donor who was either an allogeneic HSCT recipient or a stem cell or donor lymphocyte infusion donor (not recorded which). It is not recorded whose cells these are; they may come from a transplant donor. DNA of the CDR3: TGCAGTGCTGCGAGCACTAGCGGGAGCCCCTACGAGCAGTACTTC. It encodes CSAASTSGSPYEQYF.